These 10 T cell receptor beta chains originate from one sample sequenced in a study of blood T cell repertoires in COVID-19 (dated by TCRdb to the early 2020s). Receptors were amplified or captured by the immunoSEQ multiplex PCR assay. Imported from immuneACCESS, the table was reduced by TCRdb to in-frame sequences with V and J called. These copies leave out some clones; in studies compared against another copy, an unresolved V gene accounts for under half, and the cause of the remainder is not known. This sample lists around 180,000 clones; around 80% were detected once. Of the sample, around 16% falls within the top ten clones. The sequenced sample consisted of PBMCs or T cells enriched from blood (not recorded which). The source is a woman in her forties or fifties with acute COVID-19.

The V call is TRBV9, the J call TRBJ2-2, with TRBD1 identical over 12 bases. Germline CDR1 is SGDLS and CDR2 is YYNGEE. The CDR3 is 17 residues long. With V trimmed by 3 bases and J by 5 bases, 8 bases remained unmatched. The CDR3 reads CASSAPGQGARTGELFF. Here the CDR3 DNA reads TGTGCCAGCAGCGCCCCGGGACAGGGGGCGAGAACCGGGGAGCTGTTTTTT.

The chain uses TRBV10-3 and TRBJ1-6, with TRBD1 matching 9 bases. The CDR3 sequence is 13 residues long. Germline CDR1 and CDR2: ENHRY and SYGVKD. The trim removed 10 bases at V and 6 bases at J, leaving 4 bases unmatched. CDR3 sequence: CATSGQGNSPLHF. For the CDR3, the DNA is TGTGCCACATCGGGACAGGGTAATTCACCCCTCCACTTT.

This chain uses TRBV3-1 (or the pseudogene TRBV3-2) with TRBJ1-1; 7 nucleotides agree with TRBD1. Germline V gives CDR1 LGHDT, CDR2 YNNKEL (reference sequence). Trimming removed 3 bases from V and 0 bases from J; junction bases left unmatched: 16. CDR3 size: 19 residues. CDR3 sequence: CASSQQGSGQWHMNTEAFF. Written as DNA, the CDR3 is TGTGCCAGCAGCCAGCAAGGGTCGGGACAGTGGCACATGAACACTGAAGCTTTCTTT.

This chain links TRBV28 with TRBJ1-3; D perhaps matches TRBD1 (6 bases). Looked up from germline, CDR1 is MDHEN and CDR2 is SYDVKM. This CDR3 is 15 amino acids long. V lost 6 bases to trimming and J lost 0 bases, with 12 bases between them. Here the CDR3 DNA reads TGTGCCAGCAGCCCACAGGGCCTCTCTGGAAACACCATATATTTT. Its translation is CASSPQGLSGNTIYF.

This clone showed up just once. The rearrangement uses TRBV5-1 and TRBJ2-2; 9 bases fit TRBD1. Germline CDR1 is SGHRS and CDR2 is YFSETQ. J gave up 5 bases and V 4 bases, and 6 bases lay outside the gene matches. The CDR3 sequence is 15 residues long. The CDR3 DNA sequence: TGCGCCAGCAGCCCCGGGACAGGGTGGACCGGGGAGCTGTTTTTT. Its translation: CASSPGTGWTGELFF. Looking up the rest from reference TRBV5-1 and TRBJ2-2 gives the full variable domain: KAGVTQTPRYLIKTRGQQVTLSCSPISGHRSVSWYQQTPGQGLQFLFEYFSETQRNKGNFPGRFSGRQFSNSRSEMNVSTLELGDSALYLCASSPGTGWTGELFFGEGSRLTVL.

J is TRBJ1-2 and V is TRBV19; D is ambiguous. This CDR3 has 12 residues. Trimming pared 5 bases from V and 6 bases from J, leaving 10 bases between. Germline lookup yields CDR1 LNHDA and CDR2 SQIVND (reference sequence). CDR3 nucleotide sequence: TGTGCCAGTAGTTCTAGGTTTGATGGCTACACCTTC. It is translated as CASSSRFDGYTF.

V is TRBV28 and J is TRBJ1-5; D not resolved. Looked up from germline, CDR1 is MDHEN and CDR2 is SYDVKM. CDR3 length: 15 amino acids. The ends were cut back, 2 bases at V and 5 bases at J, with 13 bases in the middle. The CDR3 reads CASSLEEGRDQPQHF. CDR3 bases: TGTGCCAGCAGTTTAGAGGAGGGCCGAGATCAGCCCCAGCATTTT.

The chain recombines TRBV27 with TRBJ1-6; 9 bases are shared with TRBD1. CDR3 size: 16 residues. The V and J ends lost 5 bases and 9 bases, in that order; junction bases with no gene match: 11. Germline V gene data show CDR1 as MNHEY and CDR2 as SMNVEV (reference sequence). The CDR3 sequence is CASSDGGQGLFSPLHF. The CDR3 DNA follows: TGTGCCAGCAGTGACGGAGGACAGGGGCTATTTTCACCCCTCCACTTT.

V is TRBV7-9 and J is TRBJ1-5, with 8 bases fitting TRBD1. The CDR3 sequence is 14 residues long. The trim removed 6 bases at V and 1 base at J, leaving 2 bases unmatched. Germline CDR1 SEHNR, CDR2 FQNEAQ (reference sequence). The CDR3 DNA reads as TGTGCCAGCAGTACAGGGGGGAGCAATCAGCCCCAGCATTTT. Translated, it gives CASSTGGSNQPQHF.

This clone was recorded once. DNA of the CDR3: TGTGCCAGCAGCCCGCAGGTTCCTTCGGGAAACACCATATATTTT. Its translation: CASSPQVPSGNTIYF. The chain has TRBV7-2 and TRBJ1-3; D not certain. The CDR3 is 15 amino acids. V shed 5 bases and J shed 4 bases, with 15 bases lying between them. Germline CDR1 and CDR2: SGHTA and FQGNSA.